Sequencing of this T cell receptor beta chain was carried out in a study of cytomegalovirus exposure and HLA in healthy donors. Study-level points and caveats: A later analysis showed that HLA-associated TCR beta chains had undergone more clonal expansion than equally common others. Donors were assumed by presence/absence analyses to have roughly uniform sequencing depth.

Comment on this clone: Its antigen is not known.

Germline V lookup: CDR1 SNHLY, CDR2 FYNNEI. This CDR3 contains 12 residues. V lost 8 bases to trimming and J lost 6 bases, with 13 bases between them. PCR employed 60 Vbeta and 13 Jbeta primers. Repertoires were generated with immunoSEQ multiplex PCR, while TCRdb's copy carries only in-frame clones and drops some. The profile covers approximately 160,000 clones, with 80% appearing a single time and around 7% taken by the ten largest. This TCR was recovered from a man aged 25 to 40 in good health and CMV-seropositive. Sequenced input: PBMCs. The chain has TRBV2 and TRBJ1-1; D is uncertain. CDR3 nucleotides: TGTGCCAGCGAAGCCCCTCCCGCTGAAGCTTTCTTT. It codes for CASEAPPAEAFF. Combining the CDR3 with reference TRBV2 and TRBJ1-1 gives the whole variable domain EPEVTQTPSHQVTQMGQEVILRCVPISNHLYFYWYRQILGQKVEFLVSFYNNEISEKSEIFDDQFSVERPDGSNFTLKIRSTKLEDSAMYFCASEAPPAEAFFGQGTRLTVV.